Sequencing of this T cell receptor beta chain was carried out in a study of molecular identifiers for immune sequencing clone quantification. Study-wide background: Replicate experiments took RNA from about 21,000 or 97,000 naive CD8 cells, divided it five ways and sequenced four. General study results and limits: Clones above 20 RNA copies contained over 98% of effector molecules but under 1% of naive ones.

This clonotype was counted many times. Antigen: not known. This CDR3 has 15 residues. Losses at the gene ends were 3 bases for V and 7 bases for J; bases not matched to a gene: 9. Previously described methods with listed TCR primers produced the bulk TCR libraries. From the PCR reads, TCRdb called clonotypes with MiXCR, one entry per CDR3 protein. The sample includes tens of thousands of distinct CDR3 sequences, 15% to 20% of them seen just once. Naive CD8 T cell sorting was performed on the CD8+CD4-CCR7+CD45RA+ phenotype. The genes are TRBV12-3 or TRBV12-4 and TRBJ2-1; 7 bases line up with TRBD2. This sequence was found in a human donor in good health. Some libraries in this study had Jurkat cell RNA spiked in. The sequencing sample was made of naive CD8+ T cells from blood, with Jurkat cell RNA spiked in. Regarding subset: FACS-sorted CD8+CD4-CCR7+CD45RA+ naive T cells. CDR3 amino acids: CASSFEWAGGNEQFF. As DNA, the CDR3 is TGTGCCAGCAGTTTCGAGTGGGCCGGGGGGAATGAGCAGTTCTTC.